The 21 T cell receptor beta chains in this list originate from one sample, sequenced in a study of T-cell reconstitution after alpha-beta-depleted transplantation in children. The authors prepared the TCRbeta library with unique molecular identifiers. TCRdb re-called the PCR reads through MiXCR, storing one row per CDR3 protein. The data contain 800,000 to 1,000,000 distinct CDR3 sequences, roughly 29% of them singletons. Here the sequenced sample was PBMCs, mostly from graft donor cells, taken 360 days after TCRalphabeta/CD19-depleted stem cell transplant. These receptors all come from a boy younger than two who had a stem cell transplant for SCID, so the T cells may come from the graft donor.

The sample holds a few counts of this clonotype. The V and J genes are TRBV6-5 and TRBJ1-1; perhaps TRBD1 as D (5 bases). Germline V gene sequence: CDR1 MNHEY, CDR2 SVGAGI. V was trimmed by 6 bases and J by 11 bases, leaving 19 bases between them. The CDR3 is 13 amino acids. The CDR3 nucleotides are TGTGCCAGCAGCCCTGACGGGACTCACGGGGCTTTCTTT. Its protein is CASSPDGTHGAFF.

This clonotype was counted a few times. The chain couples TRBV12-3 or TRBV12-4 to TRBJ1-5, with D perhaps matching TRBD1 (6 bases). Trimming removed 3 bases from V and 4 bases from J, with 10 bases in between. The CDR3 sequence is 14 residues long. CDR3 region: CASSFGGLNQPQHF. The CDR3 coding sequence is TGTGCCAGCAGTTTTGGGGGCTTGAATCAGCCCCAGCATTTT.

The V and J genes are TRBV10-2 and TRBJ1-5; D is ambiguous. Trimming took 0 bases from V and 4 from J, leaving 16 bases between them. From germline, CDR1 is WSHSY and CDR2 SAAADI. CDR3 size: 17 residues. CDR3: CASSESRSLGGNQPQHF. The CDR3 coding sequence is TGCGCCAGCAGTGAGTCGAGGTCTTTGGGCGGAAATCAGCCCCAGCATTTT.

The V call is TRBV2, the J call TRBJ1-5, with TRBD1 matching 9 bases. CDR1 and CDR2 from the germline V gene are SNHLY and FYNNEI. J lost 3 bases, V lost 4 bases, and 10 bases had no gene match. The CDR3 loop spans 17 amino acids. The CDR3 DNA follows: TGTGCCAGCAGTGTCCCCGGGACAGGGCTCAACAATCAGCCCCAGCATTTT. Protein: CASSVPGTGLNNQPQHF.

J is TRBJ1-2 and V is TRBV20-1, with 11 bases identical to TRBD1. There are 14 residues in the CDR3. Germline V gene lookup returns CDR1 DFQATT and CDR2 SNEGSKA (reference sequence). V was clipped by 4 bases and J by 4 bases; unmatched bases: 5. The CDR3 sequence: CSAKDRGRVYGYTF. The CDR3 region has the DNA TGCAGTGCTAAGGACAGGGGGCGCGTCTATGGCTACACCTTC.

In nucleotides, the CDR3 is TGTGCCAGCAGTTACGAGGAGAGCTCCTACGAGCAGTACTTC. It codes for CASSYEESSYEQYF. The rearrangement joins TRBV6-2 or TRBV6-3 to TRBJ2-7; D not certain. The CDR3 totals 14 residues. Germline CDR1 and CDR2: MNHEY and SVGEGT. V shed 2 bases and J shed 0 bases, with 8 bases lying between them.

CDR3 sequence reads: CSARSTGIYSPLHF. DNA for the CDR3: TGCAGTGCTAGATCGACAGGAATCTACTCACCCCTCCACTTT. The chain carries TRBV20-1 and TRBJ1-6; the D gene is possibly TRBD1 (6 bases). This CDR3 spans 14 amino acids. Trimming shortened V by 2 bases and J by 10 bases, and 15 bases separated the two germline ends. Germline CDR1 DFQATT, CDR2 SNEGSKA (reference sequence).

The CDR3 reads CASSPREGANEQYF. DNA for the CDR3: TGTGCCAGCAGCCCTCGAGAGGGGGCGAACGAGCAGTACTTC. The gene calls are TRBV7-9 and TRBJ2-7; 7 nucleotides align to TRBD1. Unmatched junction bases numbered 9, after V lost 5 bases and J lost 5 bases. The CDR3 length is 14 residues. Germline V CDR1 and CDR2: SEHNR, FQNEAQ (reference sequence).

This chain connects TRBV20-1 to TRBJ2-7; tentatively, D is TRBD2 (6 bases). With 3 bases removed from V and 0 bases from J, the gap between germline ends came to 12 bases. The CDR3 spans 14 residues. Germline V lookup: CDR1 DFQATT, CDR2 SNEGSKA (reference sequence). CDR3 sequence (DNA): TGCAGTGCTAGCCTCCCTAGCGTCTCCTACGAGCAGTACTTC. Amino acids: CSASLPSVSYEQYF.

The J gene is TRBJ2-7, the V gene TRBV12-3 or TRBV12-4; D might be TRBD2 (6 bases). Between the trimmed V and J ends, which lost 1 base and 3 bases, there was a span of 10 bases. The CDR3 is 14 amino acids. CDR3: CASSLGRGIYEQYF. CDR3 in DNA: TGTGCCAGCAGTTTAGGTCGGGGGATCTACGAGCAGTACTTC.

The chain has TRBV4-2 and TRBJ2-1; unclear D gene. Trimming removed 3 bases at V and 8 bases at J, with 11 bases between. Germline assignment: CDR1 LGHNA and CDR2 YNFKEQ. The CDR3 spans 13 residues. CDR3 bases: TGTGCCAGCAGCCATCCCCGGGCAGATGAGCAGTTCTTC. Encoded protein: CASSHPRADEQFF.

The chain is built from TRBV12-3 or TRBV12-4 and TRBJ2-1; D may be TRBD2 (6 bases). The CDR3 is made up of 15 amino acids. Trimming took off 6 bases at V and 4 bases at J, with 16 bases between the two ends. The CDR3, as DNA: TGTGCCAGCAGGTACTCCGGGACTGCTTACAATGAGCAGTTCTTC. It yields the protein CASRYSGTAYNEQFF.

V gene TRBV7-2 combines with J gene TRBJ1-1; D remains ambiguous. The CDR3 has 14 amino acids. Trimming left V 3 bases short and J 4 bases short, with 12 bases between. From germline, CDR1 is SGHTA and CDR2 FQGNSA. The DNA of the CDR3 is TGTGCCAGCAGCTTCTTCGTAGAGGGCACTGAAGCTTTCTTT. Residues: CASSFFVEGTEAFF.

The rearrangement uses TRBV7-3 and TRBJ2-1; 9 bases map to TRBD2. With 5 bases clipped from V and 4 bases from J, the junction kept 6 bases outside the gene matches. CDR1 and CDR2 (germline): SGHTA, FQGTGA. The CDR3 is 15 residues long. The DNA for the CDR3 is TGTGCCAGCAGCCCAGCGGGGGGCAAATACAATGAGCAGTTCTTC. It translates to CASSPAGGKYNEQFF.

This clonotype was observed a handful of times. The gene calls are TRBV7-2 and TRBJ2-7; 9 positions agree with TRBD2. CDR1 is SGHTA, CDR2 FQGNSA, per germline. The trim removed 7 bases at V and 0 bases at J, leaving 13 bases unmatched. The CDR3 contains 17 residues. CDR3 region: CASTKAGGTHISYEQYF. CDR3 in DNA: TGTGCCAGCACCAAAGCGGGGGGTACTCACATCTCCTACGAGCAGTACTTC.

The DNA of the CDR3 is TGCGCCAGCAGCCAAGGGGGCAAGGACCGCGTAGCCAAAAACATTCAGTACTTC. Its translation is CASSQGGKDRVAKNIQYF. The chain couples TRBV4-1 to TRBJ2-4; a weak D match, TRBD1 (5 bases). This CDR3 has 18 amino acids. Germline-derived CDR1 and CDR2 are MGHRA and YSYEKL. V was cut by 1 base and J by 0 bases, with 16 bases left in between.

The DNA for the CDR3 is TGCAGTGCTCCGGCACGGGGGGTCACAGATACGCAGTATTTT. The encoded protein is CSAPARGVTDTQYF. This chain joins TRBV20-1 and TRBJ2-3; 7 bases match TRBD2. Germline CDR1 is DFQATT and CDR2 is SNEGSKA (reference sequence). The CDR3 is made up of 14 amino acids. After removal of 5 bases from V and 2 bases from J, the junction contained 7 bases not matched to a gene.

The chain combines TRBV29-1 with TRBJ1-1; 8 nucleotides line up with TRBD1. Germline CDR1 reads SQVTM; CDR2 reads ANQGSEA. Trimming cost V 7 bases and J 5 bases; bases outside gene matches: 9. This CDR3 is 13 amino acids long. CDR3 loop: CSAFQGARTEAFF. The CDR3 DNA is TGCAGCGCCTTCCAGGGGGCGCGGACTGAAGCTTTCTTT.

This clonotype was recorded a few times. The chain uses TRBV5-5 and TRBJ1-2; D gene ambiguous. The CDR3 length is 15 residues. Germline V gene data show CDR1 as SGHKS and CDR2 as YYEKEE (reference sequence). Trimming took off 4 bases at V and 1 base at J, with 14 bases between the two ends. CDR3 sequence reads: CASSQTSADNYGYTF. CDR3 sequence (DNA): TGTGCCAGCAGCCAAACCTCGGCGGATAACTATGGCTACACCTTC.

This rearrangement joins TRBV20-1 to TRBJ1-1; D is undetermined. The CDR3 is 14 residues long. Germline V gene data show CDR1 as DFQATT and CDR2 as SNEGSKA (reference sequence). Trimming pared 1 base from V and 1 base from J, leaving 10 bases between. The CDR3 protein is CSARGIQKNTEAFF. The CDR3 DNA reads TGCAGTGCTAGAGGGATTCAGAAGAACACTGAAGCTTTCTTT.

The J gene is TRBJ2-2, the V gene TRBV7-8; D is perhaps TRBD1 (6 bases). Looked up from germline, CDR1 is SGHVS and CDR2 is FQNEAQ. The CDR3 runs 14 residues. DNA for the CDR3: TGTTTGTCAGGGGAACCACGGGGCACCGGGGAGCTGTTTTTT. The encoded protein is CLSGEPRGTGELFF.